This T cell receptor (beta chain) stems from a study of T cell changes during pregnancy in multiple sclerosis. Germline-derived CDR1 and CDR2 are ENHRY and SYGVKD. The CDR3 loop spans 13 amino acids. Germline trimming cut 9 bases from V and 1 base from J; bases unmatched to any gene: 5. This table comes from immunoSEQ multiplex PCR, and its TCRdb copy is limited to in-frame clones, with some not included. The sample consists of some 44,000 clones, nearly 90% of them appearing once. This sequence joins TRBV10-3 and TRBJ1-1; 7 bases are a match to TRBD1. Sample: CD4+ T cells from peripheral blood mononuclear cells, taken after pregnancy. This TCR was recovered from a female donor with multiple sclerosis, enrolled in a pregnancy study. The CDR3 region is CAIQGQTNTEAFF. CDR3 DNA: TGTGCCATTCAGGGACAGACGAACACTGAAGCTTTCTTT.